Listed below are T cell receptor beta chains from one sample, sequenced in a study of identifying expanded T cells in peripheral blood. Sequencing used immunoSEQ multiplex PCR; TCRdb keeps in-frame clones, though not all of them. The sample holds 100,000 to 150,000 clones; about 86% are singletons and the top ten take roughly 7.9%. Input material: blood. These receptors came from a person aged 18 to 75 in good health. CDR3s include the opening cysteine and the closing phenylalanine or tryptophan. A D gene is named only where the DNA matches it firmly.

TRBJ1-4,TRBD1,TRBV28,CASSLWTGGNEKLFF
TRBJ1-2,.,TRBV2,CASSENGSNYGYTF
TRBJ1-1,.,TRBV6-6,CASSPDGSNTEAFF
TRBJ2-3,.,TRBV5-1,CASSVPSSTDTQYF
TRBJ2-5,.,TRBV12-2,CASRLAGPRELAARTETQYF
TRBJ2-1,.,TRBV19,CASSGPLKNNEQFF
TRBJ2-5,TRBD2,TRBV7-2,CASSPRDYMETQYF
TRBJ2-1,TRBD2,TRBV7-9,CASSLDHSGERSYNEQFF
TRBJ1-2,TRBD1,TRBV19,CASGEPTGTGANYGYTF
TRBJ1-2,.,TRBV30,CAWIWDQGFSGYTF
TRBJ2-2,.,TRBV21-1,CASSSRLAGDPMNTGELFF
TRBJ2-5,.,TRBV9,CASSFSDETQYF
TRBJ2-3,.,TRBV7-2,CASSPQADTQYF
TRBJ2-3,.,TRBV18,CASSPVRRSQGPDTQYF
TRBJ2-1,.,TRBV2,CASSDEAGYYNEQFF
TRBJ1-3,.,TRBV19,CASKRSGDSGNTIYF